This passage covers 22 T cell receptor beta chains from one sample sequenced in a study of human T cells and chemical hapten exposure. Via MiXCR, TCRdb re-called the RACE reads, giving one row per CDR3 protein. The repertoire holds over 100,000 distinct CDR3 sequences, with about 9% as singletons. The time point here: healthy volunteer bleed at 2 weeks. The starting material, unfractionated whole blood, was used for total RNA extraction. Sequencing was done on a sample of whole blood. These receptors originate from a male donor in good health. Some clones in this sample may be carry-over from other donors' samples.

This clonotype was detected only a few times. The chain has TRBV12-3 or TRBV12-4 and TRBJ2-1; TRBD2 matches 16 bases. This CDR3 is 17 amino acids long. V was pared by 7 bases and J by 4 bases, with 7 bases of the junction left unmatched. CDR3 nucleotides: TGTGCCAGCATGGGACTAGCGGGAGGGCCGAGTTACAATGAGCAGTTCTTC. Its protein is CASMGLAGGPSYNEQFF.

This clonotype showed up just a few times. The rearrangement links TRBV5-5 to TRBJ1-6, with D unclear. The germline V gene has CDR1 SGHKS and CDR2 YYEKEE (reference sequence). V dropped 5 bases and J dropped 9 bases, with 15 bases sitting between them. The length of the CDR3 is 14 residues. The CDR3 reads CASSPGRPGSPLHF. CDR3 bases: TGTGCCAGCAGTCCTGGACGTCCTGGTTCACCCCTCCACTTT. The whole variable domain, filled in from reference TRBV5-5 and TRBJ1-6, reads DAGVTQSPTHLIKTRGQQVTLRCSPISGHKSVSWYQQVLGQGPQFIFQYYEKEERGRGNFPDRFSARQFPNYSSELNVNALLLGDSALYLCASSPGRPGSPLHFGNGTRLTVT.

This clonotype has a handful of counts. The gene calls are TRBV3-1 and TRBJ2-7, with 8 nucleotides matching TRBD1. The CDR3 totals 14 residues. Germline V lookup: CDR1 LGHDT, CDR2 YNNKEL (reference sequence). Trimming took 8 bases from V and 4 from J; bases not matched to a gene: 10. CDR3 in amino acids: CASGGQGESYEQYF. For the CDR3, the DNA is TGTGCCAGCGGAGGACAGGGCGAGAGTTACGAGCAGTACTTC.

This clonotype was seen at least ten times. The chain couples TRBV4-1 to TRBJ2-3; D unclear. V gave up 5 bases and J gave up 6 bases, with 12 bases separating them. Germline lookup yields CDR1 MGHRA and CDR2 YSYEKL. CDR3 length equals 13 residues. The CDR3 loop is CASSDSVTDTQYF. The CDR3, as DNA: TGCGCCAGCAGCGATTCGGTGACGGATACGCAGTATTTT.

This chain links TRBV29-1 with TRBJ2-1; D possibly uses TRBD1 or TRBD2 (6 bases each). The CDR3 contains 15 residues. Germline-derived CDR1 and CDR2 are SQVTM and ANQGSEA. V lost 1 base, J lost 1 base, and 11 bases lay in between. Here the CDR3 reads CSVEGGAGSYNEQFF. As DNA, the CDR3 is TGCAGCGTTGAAGGGGGGGCCGGTTCCTACAATGAGCAGTTCTTC.

This clonotype has only a few counts. The rearrangement joins TRBV6-2 or TRBV6-3 to TRBJ1-6, with 7 bases lining up with TRBD1. The CDR3 consists of 17 residues. The V gene end was trimmed by 6 bases and the J gene end by 0 bases; junction bases not matched to a gene: 8. Germline loops: CDR1 MNHEY, CDR2 SVGEGT. This CDR3 is CASSPGQESSYNSPLHF. The CDR3 coding sequence is TGTGCCAGCAGCCCCGGACAGGAGAGCTCCTATAATTCACCCCTCCACTTT.

The sample holds many counts of this clonotype. This sequence joins TRBV29-1 and TRBJ2-7; possibly TRBD2 for D (6 bases). Germline V lookup: CDR1 SQVTM, CDR2 ANQGSEA. V was clipped by 1 base and J by 3 bases, with 10 bases between them. The CDR3 has 13 residues. CDR3 protein: CSVEGGGIYEQYF. In DNA, the CDR3 is TGCAGCGTTGAAGGTGGGGGGATCTACGAGCAGTACTTC.

This clonotype was counted at least ten times. The chain employs TRBV7-2 and TRBJ2-7; D is possibly TRBD2 (6 bases). V was cut by 1 base and J by 2 bases, with 9 bases left in between. The CDR3 sequence is 14 residues long. The germline V gene has CDR1 SGHTA and CDR2 FQGNSA. The CDR3 DNA reads as TGTGCCAGCAGCTTAGTTAGCGGTACCTACGAGCAGTACTTC. It translates to CASSLVSGTYEQYF.

This chain uses TRBV4-3 with TRBJ2-7; 9 positions agree with TRBD2. V was clipped by 4 bases and J by 9 bases; unmatched bases: 10. Germline CDR1 and CDR2: LGHNA and YSLEER. This CDR3 has 14 amino acids. The CDR3 reads CASSPEGAGGGQYF. The CDR3 coding sequence is TGCGCCAGCAGCCCTGAGGGAGCGGGGGGCGGGCAGTACTTC.

This clonotype showed up just a few times. The chain joins TRBV20-1 to TRBJ2-2; perhaps TRBD2 as D (6 bases). Germline V gene lookup returns CDR1 DFQATT and CDR2 SNEGSKA (reference sequence). Trimming left V 1 base short and J 6 bases short, with 15 bases between. The CDR3 runs 15 residues. CDR3 region: CSARAPGVTSGELFF. As DNA, the CDR3 is TGCAGTGCTAGAGCCCCGGGAGTTACGTCCGGGGAGCTGTTTTTT.

The chain combines TRBV2 with TRBJ2-3; 9 bases line up with TRBD2. The V gene end was trimmed by 6 bases and the J gene end by 2 bases; junction bases not matched to a gene: 3. The CDR3 runs to 14 residues. Looked up from germline, CDR1 is SNHLY and CDR2 is FYNNEI. The CDR3 DNA follows: TGTGCCAGCAGCCGGACTAGCGTCACAGATACGCAGTATTTT. As protein: CASSRTSVTDTQYF.

This clonotype was detected a few times. The chain employs TRBV9 and TRBJ2-1; possible D gene TRBD2, 6 bases. V lost 7 bases, J lost 10 bases, and 18 bases lay in between. Germline lookup yields CDR1 SGDLS and CDR2 YYNGEE. The CDR3 contains 13 residues. CDR3 region: CASGGTGLWEQFF. The CDR3 DNA follows: TGTGCCAGCGGAGGGACGGGTCTTTGGGAGCAGTTCTTC.

Remarks on this clonotype: Compared with germline, one end of the junction differs, possibly owing to a read error. The rearrangement uses TRBV5-1 and TRBJ2-7; D might be TRBD1 (5 bases). CDR3 size: 13 residues. Germline CDR1 is SGHRS and CDR2 is YFSETQ. CDR3 sequence: CASSLGQSCEQYF. The CDR3 nucleotides are TGCGCCAGCAGCTTGGGACAGTCCTGCGAGCAGTACTTC.

This clonotype was observed a handful of times. This rearrangement joins TRBV5-1 to TRBJ1-2, with D possibly matching TRBD1 (5 bases). From germline, CDR1 is SGHRS and CDR2 YFSETQ. V dropped 8 bases and J dropped 5 bases, with 19 bases sitting between them. The CDR3 runs 14 residues. The CDR3 loop reads CASLPTGGVYGYTF. The CDR3 DNA sequence: TGCGCCAGTCTACCTACGGGGGGTGTTTATGGCTACACCTTC.

This clonotype appeared many times. This rearrangement joins TRBV7-9 to TRBJ2-7; D possibly corresponds to TRBD2 (5 bases). V was trimmed by 0 bases and J by 4 bases, leaving 7 bases between them. Germline values: CDR1 SEHNR, CDR2 FQNEAQ (reference sequence). This CDR3 comprises 13 residues. The CDR3 sequence: CASSLAGVYEQYF. The DNA of the CDR3 is TGTGCCAGCAGCTTAGCGGGAGTTTACGAGCAGTACTTC. Full variable domain (outside the CDR3, taken from reference TRBV7-9 and TRBJ2-7): DTGVSQNPRHKITKRGQNVTFRCDPISEHNRLYWYRQTLGQGPEFLTYFQNEAQLEKSRLLSDRFSAERPKGSFSTLEIQRTEQGDSAMYLCASSLAGVYEQYFGPGTRLTVT.

At least ten counts were recorded for this clonotype. DNA for the CDR3: TGCAGTGCTTCCTCGGGACAAATCACAGATACGCAGTATTTT. Translating gives CSASSGQITDTQYF. The chain uses TRBV20-1 and TRBJ2-3, with D tentatively TRBD1 (6 bases). In germline, CDR1 is DFQATT, CDR2 SNEGSKA (reference sequence). The CDR3 is 14 amino acids. V lost 5 bases and J lost 2, with 14 bases in between.

There are a few counts of this clonotype. J is TRBJ1-2 and V is TRBV20-1; D is unresolved. This CDR3 region has 12 residues. The V end was cut by 2 bases, the J end by 2 bases, with 6 bases between. Germline V CDR1 and CDR2: DFQATT, SNEGSKA (reference sequence). This CDR3 is CSARPRNYGYTF. CDR3 nucleotides: TGCAGTGCTAGACCCCGGAACTATGGCTACACCTTC.

In the case of this clonotype: One junction end does not reproduce the germline sequence, and a read error may be involved. CDR3 sequence (DNA): TGCACCAGCAGCCAAGGGAGCGGGGGGGCCGTGGAGACCCAGTACTTC. It translates to CTSSQGSGGAVETQYF. This sequence joins TRBV4-3 and TRBJ2-5, with TRBD2 identical over 10 bases. Germline V CDR1 and CDR2: LGHNA, YSLEER. The CDR3 spans 16 residues.

The chain uses TRBV4-2 and TRBJ2-5; no firm D call. Trimming removed 2 bases at V and 6 bases at J, with 10 bases between. This CDR3 contains 13 residues. CDR1 and CDR2 (germline): LGHNA, YNFKEQ. The CDR3 loop is CASSQTYEQTQYF. In nucleotides, the CDR3 is TGTGCCAGCAGCCAAACCTACGAACAGACCCAGTACTTC.

On this clonotype: A clone one base away is much larger, so this may be a read error. The chain combines TRBV20-1 with TRBJ1-2; D gene ambiguous. Per germline, CDR1 DFQATT and CDR2 SNEGSKA (reference sequence). The germline V and J ends were trimmed by 0 bases and 7 bases, with 12 bases remaining between them. The CDR3 is 13 amino acids. The CDR3 DNA follows: TGCAGTGCTAGAGATCTCAACAGTGTTGGCTACACCTTC. Encoded protein: CSARDLNSVGYTF.

This clonotype has a handful of counts. This chain connects TRBV5-4 to TRBJ2-7; tentative D call: TRBD1 (5 bases). The CDR3 sequence is 15 residues long. The V gene lost 1 base and the J gene lost 0 bases, with 11 bases spanning the gap. Germline assignment: CDR1 SGHNT and CDR2 YYREEE (reference sequence). The CDR3 spells CASSLWAGISYEQYF. The CDR3 DNA is TGTGCCAGCAGCTTGTGGGCAGGGATCTCCTACGAGCAGTACTTC.

V gene TRBV6-2 or TRBV6-3 combines with J gene TRBJ2-1; 7 bases line up with TRBD2. Unmatched junction bases numbered 16, after V lost 6 bases and J lost 11 bases. The CDR3 covers 15 residues. Germline-derived CDR1 and CDR2 are MNHEY and SVGEGT. The CDR3 loop reads CASSLGRVSLNKQFF. The CDR3 DNA sequence: TGTGCCAGCAGCCTGGGGAGGGTCAGCCTAAATAAGCAGTTCTTC.